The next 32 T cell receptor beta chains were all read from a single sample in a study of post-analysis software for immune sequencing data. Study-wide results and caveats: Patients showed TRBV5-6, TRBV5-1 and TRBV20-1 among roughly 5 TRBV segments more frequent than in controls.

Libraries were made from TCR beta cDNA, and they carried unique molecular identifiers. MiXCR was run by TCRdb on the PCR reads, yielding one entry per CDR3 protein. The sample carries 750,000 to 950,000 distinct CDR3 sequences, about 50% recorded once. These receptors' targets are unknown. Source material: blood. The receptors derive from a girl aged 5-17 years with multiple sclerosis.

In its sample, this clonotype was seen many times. The DNA of the CDR3 is TGCAGCGTTGACTTGGAGACCCAGTACTTC. This translates into CSVDLETQYF. V and J are TRBV29-1 and TRBJ2-5; D unresolved. This CDR3 comprises 10 residues. V lost 3 bases, J lost 5 bases, and 4 bases lay in between. Germline V gives CDR1 SQVTM, CDR2 ANQGSEA.

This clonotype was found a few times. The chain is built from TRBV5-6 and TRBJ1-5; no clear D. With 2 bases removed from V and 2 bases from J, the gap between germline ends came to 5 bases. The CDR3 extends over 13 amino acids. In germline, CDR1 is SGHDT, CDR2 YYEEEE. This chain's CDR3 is CASSFFGNQPQHF. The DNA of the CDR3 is TGTGCCAGCAGCTTTTTCGGCAATCAGCCCCAGCATTTT.

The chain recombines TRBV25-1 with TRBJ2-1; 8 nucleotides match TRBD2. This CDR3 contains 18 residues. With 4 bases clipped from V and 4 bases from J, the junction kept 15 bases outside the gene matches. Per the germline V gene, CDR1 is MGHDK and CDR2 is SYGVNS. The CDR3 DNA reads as TGTGCCAGCAGTGCCACTTTACTAGCGGAAGTTCGGTACAATGAGCAGTTCTTC. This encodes CASSATLLAEVRYNEQFF. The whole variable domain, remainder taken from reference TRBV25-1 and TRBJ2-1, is EADIYQTPRYLVIGTGKKITLECSQTMGHDKMYWYQQDPGMELHLIHYSYGVNSTEKGDLSSESTVSRIRTEHFPLTLESARPSHTSQYLCASSATLLAEVRYNEQFFGPGTRLTVL.

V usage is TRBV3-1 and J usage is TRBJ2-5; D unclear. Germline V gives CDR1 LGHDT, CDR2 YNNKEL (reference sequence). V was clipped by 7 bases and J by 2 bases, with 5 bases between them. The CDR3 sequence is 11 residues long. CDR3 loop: CASTFQETQYF. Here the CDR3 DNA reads TGTGCCAGCACCTTTCAAGAGACCCAGTACTTC.

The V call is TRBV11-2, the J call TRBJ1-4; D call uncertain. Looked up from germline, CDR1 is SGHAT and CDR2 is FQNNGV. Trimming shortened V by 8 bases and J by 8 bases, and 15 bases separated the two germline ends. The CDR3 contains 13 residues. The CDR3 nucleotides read TGTGCCAGCGGCGGAGGGATAGGGGAAAAACTGTTTTTT. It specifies CASGGGIGEKLFF.

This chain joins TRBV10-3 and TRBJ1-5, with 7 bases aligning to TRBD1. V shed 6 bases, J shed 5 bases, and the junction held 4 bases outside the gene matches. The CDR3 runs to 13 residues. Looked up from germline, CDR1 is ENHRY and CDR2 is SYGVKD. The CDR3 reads CAISDRDYQPQHF. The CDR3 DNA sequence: TGTGCCATCAGCGACAGGGATTATCAGCCCCAGCATTTT.

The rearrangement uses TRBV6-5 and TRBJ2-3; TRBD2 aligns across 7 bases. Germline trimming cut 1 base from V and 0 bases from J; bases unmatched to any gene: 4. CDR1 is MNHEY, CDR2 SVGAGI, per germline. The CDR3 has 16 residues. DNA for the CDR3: TGTGCCAGCAGTTACTACGGCGGGAGAAGCACAGATACGCAGTATTTT. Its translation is CASSYYGGRSTDTQYF.

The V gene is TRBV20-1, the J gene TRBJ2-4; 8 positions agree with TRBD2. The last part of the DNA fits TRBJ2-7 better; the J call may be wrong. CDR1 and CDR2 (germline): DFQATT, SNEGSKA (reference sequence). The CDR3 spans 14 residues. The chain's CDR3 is CSARGGLGDYEQYF. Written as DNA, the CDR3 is TGCAGTGCTAGAGGGGGACTAGGGGACTACGAGCAGTACTTC.

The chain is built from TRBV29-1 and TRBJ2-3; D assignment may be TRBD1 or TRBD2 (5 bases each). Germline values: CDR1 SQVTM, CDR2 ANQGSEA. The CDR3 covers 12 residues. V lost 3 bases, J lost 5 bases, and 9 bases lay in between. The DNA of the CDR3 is TGCAGCGTTGACGGGGCAGGAGATACGCAGTATTTT. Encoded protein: CSVDGAGDTQYF.

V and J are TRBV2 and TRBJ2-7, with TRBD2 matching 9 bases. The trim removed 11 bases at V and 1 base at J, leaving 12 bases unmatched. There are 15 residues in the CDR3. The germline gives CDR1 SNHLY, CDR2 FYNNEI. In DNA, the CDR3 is TGTGCCCGTGGTGGAGGGACTAGCTCTTCCTACGAGCAGTACTTC. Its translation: CARGGGTSSSYEQYF.

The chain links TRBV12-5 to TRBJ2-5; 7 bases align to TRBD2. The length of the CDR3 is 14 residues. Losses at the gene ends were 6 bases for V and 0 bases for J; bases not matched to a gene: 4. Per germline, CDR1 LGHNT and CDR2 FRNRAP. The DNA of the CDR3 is TGTGCTAGTGGGGCTAGCGGTTACCAAGAGACCCAGTACTTC. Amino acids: CASGASGYQETQYF.

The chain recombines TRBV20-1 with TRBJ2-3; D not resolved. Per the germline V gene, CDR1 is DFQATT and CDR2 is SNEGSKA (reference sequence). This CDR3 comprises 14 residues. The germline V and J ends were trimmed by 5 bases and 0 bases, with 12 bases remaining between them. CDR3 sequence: CSAQKALSTDTQYF. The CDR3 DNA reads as TGCAGTGCTCAAAAAGCCCTTAGCACAGATACGCAGTATTTT.

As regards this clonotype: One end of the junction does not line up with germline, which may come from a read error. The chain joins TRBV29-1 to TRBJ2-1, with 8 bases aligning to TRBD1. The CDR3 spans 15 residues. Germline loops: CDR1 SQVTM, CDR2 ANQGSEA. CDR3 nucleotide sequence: TGCAGCATTGAAGGGACAGGATACTCCTACAATGAGCAGTTCTTC. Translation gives CSIEGTGYSYNEQFF.

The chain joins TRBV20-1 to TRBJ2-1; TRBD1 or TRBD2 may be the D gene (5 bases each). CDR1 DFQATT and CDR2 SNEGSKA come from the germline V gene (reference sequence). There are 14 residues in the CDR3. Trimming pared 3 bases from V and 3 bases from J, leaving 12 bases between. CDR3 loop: CSASHGTLYNEQFF. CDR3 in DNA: TGCAGTGCTAGCCACGGGACCCTCTACAATGAGCAGTTCTTC.

The CDR3 DNA follows: TGTGCCAGCAGTCTCGGGGAGGGACTATCCCACACCGGGGAGCTGTTTTTT. Its translation is CASSLGEGLSHTGELFF. The V and J genes are TRBV12-3 or TRBV12-4 and TRBJ2-2; the match to TRBD2 covers 7 bases. This CDR3 is built from 17 residues. The junction had 12 bases not matched to a gene; V was cut back by 5 bases and J by 3 bases.

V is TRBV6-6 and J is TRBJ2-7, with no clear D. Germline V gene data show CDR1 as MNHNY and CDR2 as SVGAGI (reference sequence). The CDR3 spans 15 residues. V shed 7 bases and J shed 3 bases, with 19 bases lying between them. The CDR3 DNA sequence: TGTGCCAGCACCTCCTCTTTTTATTTAAACTACGAGCAGTACTTC. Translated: CASTSSFYLNYEQYF.

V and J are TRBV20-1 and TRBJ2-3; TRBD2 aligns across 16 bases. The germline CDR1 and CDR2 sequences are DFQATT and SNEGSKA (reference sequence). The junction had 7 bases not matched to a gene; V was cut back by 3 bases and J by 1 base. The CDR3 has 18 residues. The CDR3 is CSARRGTSGRAGTDTQYF. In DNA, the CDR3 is TGCAGTGCTAGGCGAGGGACTAGCGGGAGGGCCGGCACAGATACGCAGTATTTT.

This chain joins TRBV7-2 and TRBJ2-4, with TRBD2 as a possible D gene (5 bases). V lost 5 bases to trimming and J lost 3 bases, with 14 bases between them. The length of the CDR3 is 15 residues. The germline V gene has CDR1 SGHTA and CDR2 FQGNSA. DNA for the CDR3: TGTGCCAGCAGCCGAGAACCCGAGGGCAAAAACATTCAGTACTTC. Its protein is CASSREPEGKNIQYF.

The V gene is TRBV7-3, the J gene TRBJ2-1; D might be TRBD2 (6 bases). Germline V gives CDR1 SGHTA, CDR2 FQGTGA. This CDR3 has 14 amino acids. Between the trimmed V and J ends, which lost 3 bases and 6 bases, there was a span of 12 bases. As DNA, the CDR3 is TGTGCCAGCAGCTTGTCCCGGGACTTCAATGAGCAGTTCTTC. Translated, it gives CASSLSRDFNEQFF.

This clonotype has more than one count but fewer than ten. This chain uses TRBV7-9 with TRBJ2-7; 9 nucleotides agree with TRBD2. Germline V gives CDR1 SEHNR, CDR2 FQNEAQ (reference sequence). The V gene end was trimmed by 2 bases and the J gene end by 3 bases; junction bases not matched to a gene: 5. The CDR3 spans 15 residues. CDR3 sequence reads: CASSLSWREGYEQYF. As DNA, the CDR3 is TGTGCCAGCAGCTTATCTTGGCGGGAGGGCTACGAGCAGTACTTC.

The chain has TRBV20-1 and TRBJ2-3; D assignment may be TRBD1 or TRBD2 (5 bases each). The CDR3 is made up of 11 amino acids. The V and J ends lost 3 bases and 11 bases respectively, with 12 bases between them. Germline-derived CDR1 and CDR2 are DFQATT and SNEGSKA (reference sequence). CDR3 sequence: CSARPRDLQYF. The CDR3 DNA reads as TGCAGTGCTAGGCCTAGGGACCTGCAGTATTTT.

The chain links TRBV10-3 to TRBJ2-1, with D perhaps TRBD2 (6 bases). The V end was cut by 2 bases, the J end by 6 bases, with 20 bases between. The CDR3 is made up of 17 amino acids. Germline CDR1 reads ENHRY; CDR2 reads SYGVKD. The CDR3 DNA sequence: TGTGCCATCAGTGAGCGCGGGACTTCAGTTCCCTGCAATGAGCAGTTCTTC. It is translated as CAISERGTSVPCNEQFF.

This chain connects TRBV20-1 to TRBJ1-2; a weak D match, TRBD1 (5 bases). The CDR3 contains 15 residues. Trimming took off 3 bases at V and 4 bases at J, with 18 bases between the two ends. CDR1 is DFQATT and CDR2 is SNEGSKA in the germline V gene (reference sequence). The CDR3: CSASRDPQTAYGYTF. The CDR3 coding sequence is TGCAGTGCTAGCCGAGATCCCCAGACAGCCTATGGCTACACCTTC.

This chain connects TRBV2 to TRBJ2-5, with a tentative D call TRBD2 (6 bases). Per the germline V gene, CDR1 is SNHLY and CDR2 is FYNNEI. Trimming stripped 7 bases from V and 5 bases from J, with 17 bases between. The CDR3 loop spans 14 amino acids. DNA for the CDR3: TGTGCCAGCAACGACGGAGGGGTCGGGGAGACCCAGTACTTC. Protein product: CASNDGGVGETQYF. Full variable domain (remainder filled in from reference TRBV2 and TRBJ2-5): EPEVTQTPSHQVTQMGQEVILRCVPISNHLYFYWYRQILGQKVEFLVSFYNNEISEKSEIFDDQFSVERPDGSNFTLKIRSTKLEDSAMYFCASNDGGVGETQYFGPGTRLLVL.

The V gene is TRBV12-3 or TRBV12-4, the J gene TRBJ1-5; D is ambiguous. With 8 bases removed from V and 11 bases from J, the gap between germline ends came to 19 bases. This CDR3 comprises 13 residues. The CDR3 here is CASGDHPPETQHF. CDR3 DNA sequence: TGTGCCAGCGGCGACCACCCGCCAGAGACCCAGCATTTT.

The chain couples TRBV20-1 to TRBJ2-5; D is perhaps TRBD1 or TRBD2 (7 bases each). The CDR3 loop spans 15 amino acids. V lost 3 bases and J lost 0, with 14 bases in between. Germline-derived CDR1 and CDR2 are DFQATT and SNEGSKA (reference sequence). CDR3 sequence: CSASTGEGYQETQYF. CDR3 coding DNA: TGCAGTGCTAGCACAGGGGAGGGGTACCAAGAGACCCAGTACTTC.

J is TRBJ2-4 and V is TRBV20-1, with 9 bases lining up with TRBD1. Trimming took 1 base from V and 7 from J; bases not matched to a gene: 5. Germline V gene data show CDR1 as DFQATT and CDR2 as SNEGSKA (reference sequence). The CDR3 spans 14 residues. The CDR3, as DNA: TGCAGTGCTAGAGTCGGGACAGGGACTAACATTCAGTACTTC. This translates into CSARVGTGTNIQYF.

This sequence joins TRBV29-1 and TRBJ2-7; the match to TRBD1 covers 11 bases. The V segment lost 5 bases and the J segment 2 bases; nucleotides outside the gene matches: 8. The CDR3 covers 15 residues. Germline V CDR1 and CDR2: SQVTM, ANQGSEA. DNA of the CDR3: TGCAGCGTTAAGAGGCCGGGACAGGGGGCCTACGAGCAGTACTTC. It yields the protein CSVKRPGQGAYEQYF.

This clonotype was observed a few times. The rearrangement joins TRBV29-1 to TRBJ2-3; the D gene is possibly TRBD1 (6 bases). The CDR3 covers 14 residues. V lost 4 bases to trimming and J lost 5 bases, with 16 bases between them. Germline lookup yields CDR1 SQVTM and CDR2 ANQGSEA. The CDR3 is CSVGIRGKEDTQYF. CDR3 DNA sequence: TGCAGCGTTGGGATCAGGGGCAAGGAAGATACGCAGTATTTT.

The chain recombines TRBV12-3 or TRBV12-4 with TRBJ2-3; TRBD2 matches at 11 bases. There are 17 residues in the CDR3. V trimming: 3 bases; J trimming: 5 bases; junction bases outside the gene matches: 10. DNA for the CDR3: TGTGCCAGCAGTTTCATGACTAGCGGGGTGATGGGAGATACGCAGTATTTT. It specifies CASSFMTSGVMGDTQYF.

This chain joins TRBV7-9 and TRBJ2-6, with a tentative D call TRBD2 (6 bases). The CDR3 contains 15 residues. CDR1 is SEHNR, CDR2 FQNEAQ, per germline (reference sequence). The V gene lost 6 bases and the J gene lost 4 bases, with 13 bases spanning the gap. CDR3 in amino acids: CASRGLASGANVLTF. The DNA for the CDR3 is TGTGCCAGCAGGGGTCTAGCGTCCGGGGCCAACGTCCTGACTTTC. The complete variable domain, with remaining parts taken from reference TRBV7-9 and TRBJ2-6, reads DTGVSQNPRHKITKRGQNVTFRCDPISEHNRLYWYRQTLGQGPEFLTYFQNEAQLEKSRLLSDRFSAERPKGSFSTLEIQRTEQGDSAMYLCASRGLASGANVLTFGAGSRLTVL.

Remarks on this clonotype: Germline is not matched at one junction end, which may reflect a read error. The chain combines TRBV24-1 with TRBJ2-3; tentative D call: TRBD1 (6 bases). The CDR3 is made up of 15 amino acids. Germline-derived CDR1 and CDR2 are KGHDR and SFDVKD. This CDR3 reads CATSVRQVSTDAQYF. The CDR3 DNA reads TGTGCCACCAGTGTCCGACAGGTGAGCACAGATGCGCAGTATTTT.